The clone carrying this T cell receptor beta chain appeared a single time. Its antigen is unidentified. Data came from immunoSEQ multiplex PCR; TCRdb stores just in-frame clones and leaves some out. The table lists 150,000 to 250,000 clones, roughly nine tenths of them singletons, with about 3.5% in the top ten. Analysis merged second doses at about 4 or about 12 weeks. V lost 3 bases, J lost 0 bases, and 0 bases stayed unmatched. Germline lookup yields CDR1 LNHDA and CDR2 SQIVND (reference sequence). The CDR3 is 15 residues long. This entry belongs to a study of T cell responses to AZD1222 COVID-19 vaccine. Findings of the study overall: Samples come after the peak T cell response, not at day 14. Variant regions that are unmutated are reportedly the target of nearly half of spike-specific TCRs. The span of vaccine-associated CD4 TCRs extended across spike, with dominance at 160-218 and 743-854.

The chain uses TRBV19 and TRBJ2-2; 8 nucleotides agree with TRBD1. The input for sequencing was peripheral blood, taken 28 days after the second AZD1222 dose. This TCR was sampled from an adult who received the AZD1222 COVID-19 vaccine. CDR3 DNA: TGTGCCAGTAGTATGACAGGGGCGAACACCGGGGAGCTGTTTTTT. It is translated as CASSMTGANTGELFF.